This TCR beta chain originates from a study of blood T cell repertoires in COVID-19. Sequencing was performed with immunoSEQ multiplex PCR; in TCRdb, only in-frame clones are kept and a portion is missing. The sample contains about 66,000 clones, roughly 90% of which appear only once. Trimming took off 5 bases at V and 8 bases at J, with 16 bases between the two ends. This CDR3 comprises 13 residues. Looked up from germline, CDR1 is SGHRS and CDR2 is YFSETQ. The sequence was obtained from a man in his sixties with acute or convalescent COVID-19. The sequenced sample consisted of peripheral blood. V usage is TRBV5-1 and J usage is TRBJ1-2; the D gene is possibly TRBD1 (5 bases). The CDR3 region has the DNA TGCGCCAGCAGGATCCTGGGGGAGGACGGCTACACCTTC. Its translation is CASRILGEDGYTF.